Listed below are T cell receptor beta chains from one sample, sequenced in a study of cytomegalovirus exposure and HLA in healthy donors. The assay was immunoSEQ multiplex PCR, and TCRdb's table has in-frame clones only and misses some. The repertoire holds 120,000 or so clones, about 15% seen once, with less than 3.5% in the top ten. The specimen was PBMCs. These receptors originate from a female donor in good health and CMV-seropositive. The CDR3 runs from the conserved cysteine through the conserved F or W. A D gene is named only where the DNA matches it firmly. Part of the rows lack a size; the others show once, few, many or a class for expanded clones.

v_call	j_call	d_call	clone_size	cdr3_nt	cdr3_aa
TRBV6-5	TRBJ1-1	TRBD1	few	TGTGCCAGCGAGACAGGGGGCGGAACTGAAGCTTTCTTT	CASETGGGTEAFF
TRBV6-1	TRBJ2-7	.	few	TGTGCCAGCAGCGCAGGACAGTATGACGAGCAGTGCTTC	CASSAGQYDEQCF
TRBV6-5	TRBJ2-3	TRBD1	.	TGTGCCAGCAGGGGACAGGGGACAGTTACGCAGTATTTT	CASRGQGTVTQYF
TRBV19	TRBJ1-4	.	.	TGTGCCACCCGGGACTCTGACGCAACTAATGAAAAACTGTTTTTT	CATRDSDATNEKLFF
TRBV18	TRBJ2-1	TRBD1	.	TGTGCCAGCTCACCTGAGCAGGGGGCCAATGAGCAGTTCTTC	CASSPEQGANEQFF
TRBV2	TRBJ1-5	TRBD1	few	TGTGCCAGCACTGGGACAGGGGGGCAGCCCCAGCATTTT	CASTGTGGQPQHF
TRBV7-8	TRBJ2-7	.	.	TGTGCCAGCAGCTTAGGGCGGTACTCCTACGAGCAGTACTTC	CASSLGRYSYEQYF
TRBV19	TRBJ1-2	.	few	TGTGCCAGTAGTGGGGGCAGCGGGACCAGTTATGGCTACACCTTC	CASSGGSGTSYGYTF
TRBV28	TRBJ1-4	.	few	TGTGCCAGCAGTTCTAGCGATATGTATGAAAAACTGTTTTTT	CASSSSDMYEKLFF
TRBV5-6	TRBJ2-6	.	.	TGTGCCAGCAGCCCAGGTAGGTCTGGGGCCAACGTCCTGACTTTC	CASSPGRSGANVLTF
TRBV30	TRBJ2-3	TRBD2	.	TGTGCCTGGAGTGTGGGACTAGCGTCAGATACGCAGTATTTT	CAWSVGLASDTQYF
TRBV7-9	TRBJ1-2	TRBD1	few	TGTGCCAGCAGCTCGACTACAGGGGGCGAGGCTGGCTACACCTTC	CASSSTTGGEAGYTF
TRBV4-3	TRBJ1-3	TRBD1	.	TGCGCCAGCAGCCAAGAAGGGGGACAGGGGGCATTAGCGATATATTTT	CASSQEGGQGALAIYF
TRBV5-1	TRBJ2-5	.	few	TGCGCCAGCAGCTTGGGAGACATATCACAAGAGACCCAGTACTTC	CASSLGDISQETQYF
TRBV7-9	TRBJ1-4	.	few	TGTGCCAGCAGCTTGGGGGGGGGAAGGAATGAAAAACTGTTTTTT	CASSLGGGRNEKLFF
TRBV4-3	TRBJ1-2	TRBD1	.	TGCGCCAGCAGCCAAGACCGGACAGGGGCAGTTTGCTACACCTTC	CASSQDRTGAVCYTF
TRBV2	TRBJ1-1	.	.	TGTGCCAGCAGTGGGGGGCTCCCTGAAGCTTTCTTT	CASSGGLPEAFF
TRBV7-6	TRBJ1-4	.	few	TGTGCCAGCAGCCTAAGCAATGAAAAACTGTTTTTT	CASSLSNEKLFF
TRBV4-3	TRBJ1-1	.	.	TGCGCCAGCAGCCAAGGAACCCGGGAGAACACTGAAGCTTTCTTT	CASSQGTRENTEAFF
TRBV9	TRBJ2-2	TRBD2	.	TGTGCCAGCAGCGTAGCACCTAGCGGGGTGAACACCGGGGAGCTGTTTTTT	CASSVAPSGVNTGELFF
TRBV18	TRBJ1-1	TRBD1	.	TGTGCCAGCTCACCAGGGCAGGGGGCAGGGACTGAAGCTTTCTTT	CASSPGQGAGTEAFF
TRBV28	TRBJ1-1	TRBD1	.	TGTGCCAGCAGTTTATGGATCCGACAGGGAAACACTGAAGCTTTCTTT	CASSLWIRQGNTEAFF
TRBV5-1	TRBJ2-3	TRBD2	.	TGCGCCAGCAGTCAAGGACTAGCGGGGGGGCAGGCGTATTTT	CASSQGLAGGQAYF
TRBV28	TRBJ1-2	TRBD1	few	TGTGCCAGCAGTCGGACCGGGACAGGGGGCACCTATGGCTACACCTTC	CASSRTGTGGTYGYTF
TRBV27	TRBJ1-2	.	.	TGTGCCAGCAGTTTCCCGGGAGGCTATGGCTACACCTTC	CASSFPGGYGYTF
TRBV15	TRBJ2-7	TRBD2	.	TGTGCCACCAGCGTAGGGACTAGCGGGGTCTACGAGCAGTACTTC	CATSVGTSGVYEQYF
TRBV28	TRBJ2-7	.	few	TGTGCCAGTTATCCCGGGACTCATAGTGTCGAGCAGTACTTC	CASYPGTHSVEQYF
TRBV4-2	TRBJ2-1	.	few	TGTGCCAGCAGCCAAGAAGAAGTGTCAGGGGAACCCTACAATGAGCAGTTCTTC	CASSQEEVSGEPYNEQFF
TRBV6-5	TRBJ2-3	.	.	TGTGCCACCCGAGCCTTTACAGATACGCAGTATTTT	CATRAFTDTQYF
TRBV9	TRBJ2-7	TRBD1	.	TGTGCCAGCAGCCGCGGACAGGGATCCTACGAGCAGTACTTC	CASSRGQGSYEQYF
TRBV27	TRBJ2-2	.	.	TGTGCCAGCAGTTTAGGCCCCCGAGGGCGGGGAGGTCCCGGGGAGCTGTTTTTT	CASSLGPRGRGGPGELFF
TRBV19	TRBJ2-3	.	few	TGTGCCAGTAGACCGACAGGAGCTACAGATACGCAGTATTTT	CASRPTGATDTQYF
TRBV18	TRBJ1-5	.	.	TGTGCCAGCTCACCACAGACAGGCAGCAATCAGCCCCAGCATTTT	CASSPQTGSNQPQHF
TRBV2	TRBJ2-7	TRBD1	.	TGTGCCAGCCGGGACAGGGGTTACGAGCAGTACTTC	CASRDRGYEQYF
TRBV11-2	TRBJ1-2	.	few	TGTGCCAGCAGCTTAATGAGTGCTAACTATGGCTACACCTTC	CASSLMSANYGYTF